The rows below give T cell receptor beta chains drawn from one sample of a study of spatial heterogeneity in lung cancer. TCRdb used MiXCR to reprocess the 5' RACE reads, holding one entry per CDR3 protein. Of over 35,000 distinct CDR3 sequences in the sample, more than 9% were seen once. Sequencing was performed on PBMCs, taken at follow-up. Receptors were obtained from a female donor with early-stage non-small cell lung cancer. CDR3s include the opening cysteine and the closing phenylalanine or tryptophan. The D gene is left open where the match is weak. Expanded clones are given a class, and other clones once, few, many or no size at all.

abundance	v_gene	j_gene	d_gene	CDR3aa	CDR3nt
-	TRBV7-2	TRBJ2-2	TRBD1	CASSLGTGSTGELFF	TGTGCCAGCAGCTTAGGGACAGGGTCGACCGGGGAGCTGTTTTTT
many	TRBV20-1	TRBJ2-7	-	CSARETHEQYF	TGCAGTGCTAGAGAGACGCACGAGCAGTACTTC
-	TRBV14	TRBJ1-1	TRBD1	CASSSRKDRTNTEAFF	TGTGCCAGCAGTTCCAGGAAGGACAGGACGAACACTGAAGCTTTCTTT
many	TRBV4-1	TRBJ2-2	TRBD2	CASSPLGTSGGTGELFF	TGCGCCAGCAGCCCCCTCGGGACTAGCGGGGGTACCGGGGAGCTGTTTTTT
-	TRBV20-1	TRBJ1-5	-	CSARQGNQPQHF	TGCAGTGCCCGGCAGGGCAATCAGCCCCAGCATTTT
many	TRBV12-3/TRBV12-4	TRBJ2-5	TRBD2	CASIYSGGAEETQYF	TGTGCCAGCATTTATAGCGGGGGGGCCGAAGAGACCCAGTACTTC
-	TRBV7-2	TRBJ2-1	TRBD2	CASSLAAGDYYNEQFF	TGTGCCAGCAGCTTAGCGGCGGGGGATTACTACAATGAGCAGTTCTTC
many	TRBV21-1	TRBJ2-7	-	CASSKEGQAYEQYF	TGTGCCAGCAGCAAAGAAGGACAAGCCTACGAGCAGTACTTC
many	TRBV10-3	TRBJ2-5	-	CAISEPSRTQYF	TGTGCCATCAGTGAGCCCTCCCGGACCCAGTACTTC
-	TRBV11-3	TRBJ1-1	-	CASSSITGTEAFF	TGTGCCAGCAGCTCAATAACGGGCACTGAAGCTTTCTTT
few	TRBV11-2	TRBJ1-6	-	CASSYPPNSPLHF	TGTGCCAGCAGCTATCCCCCAAATTCACCCCTCCACTTT
many	TRBV18	TRBJ2-1	TRBD2	CASSPLPREASYNEQFF	TGTGCCAGCTCACCCCTCCCCCGGGAGGCCTCCTACAATGAGCAGTTCTTC